The 2 T cell receptor beta chains listed next were all sequenced from one sample in a study of blood T cell repertoires in COVID-19. This table comes from immunoSEQ multiplex PCR, and its TCRdb copy is limited to in-frame clones, with some not included. This repertoire shows roughly 110,000 clones, around 81% found once; its top ten account for 10%. The sample consisted of peripheral blood. Receptor source: a human donor in a cohort sampled during active COVID-19.

The chain employs TRBV5-4 and TRBJ2-3; no reliable D call. This CDR3 spans 16 amino acids. The germline V gene has CDR1 SGHNT and CDR2 YYREEE (reference sequence). V was clipped by 1 base and J by 2 bases, with 14 bases between them. CDR3 residues: CASSLSYSIHTDTQYF. The CDR3 DNA reads TGTGCCAGCAGCTTGAGCTATTCCATTCACACAGATACGCAGTATTTT.

The rearrangement links TRBV5-6 to TRBJ2-1; D is possibly TRBD1 (6 bases). CDR1 and CDR2 from the germline V gene are SGHDT and YYEEEE. The CDR3 spans 12 residues. V lost 4 bases, J lost 15 bases, and 17 bases lay in between. In nucleotides, the CDR3 is TGTGCCAGCAGCGTACAGGGCTCCGGGCGGTTCTTC. This encodes CASSVQGSGRFF.